This T cell receptor beta chain stems from a study of OX40 agonist ivuxolimab in advanced cancers. About the research overall: The mean age was roughly 60 years, ranging from about 20 to 79, with around four fifths of participants male. Overall study results and limits: It was also the case that some nonresponders had low normalized T-cell clonal expansion. Expansion of clones was among the lowest in partial responders at 0.1-3.0 mg/kg.

Systemic immunosuppression or a history of autoimmune disease excluded patients. This clone has a handful of counts. Its antigen is not known. The CDR3 runs to 11 residues. V was trimmed by 0 bases and J by 10 bases, leaving 6 bases between them. The germline V gene encodes CDR1 LNHNV and CDR2 YYDKDF (reference sequence). The table came from immunoSEQ multiplex PCR; TCRdb's copy has only in-frame clones and leaves some out. The repertoire holds 40,000 to 60,000 clones, about 80% seen once, with 7.9% in the top ten. This sample comprised CD4+ or CD8+ T cells sorted from blood, obtained in a trial of the OX40 agonist ivuxolimab. The V gene is TRBV15, the J gene TRBJ1-2, with D hard to call. This receptor was obtained from an adult with an advanced solid tumor such as melanoma, head and neck, liver or kidney cancer. CDR3 protein: CATSRDLYYTF. The CDR3 DNA reads as TGTGCCACCAGCAGAGATCTATACTACACCTTC.